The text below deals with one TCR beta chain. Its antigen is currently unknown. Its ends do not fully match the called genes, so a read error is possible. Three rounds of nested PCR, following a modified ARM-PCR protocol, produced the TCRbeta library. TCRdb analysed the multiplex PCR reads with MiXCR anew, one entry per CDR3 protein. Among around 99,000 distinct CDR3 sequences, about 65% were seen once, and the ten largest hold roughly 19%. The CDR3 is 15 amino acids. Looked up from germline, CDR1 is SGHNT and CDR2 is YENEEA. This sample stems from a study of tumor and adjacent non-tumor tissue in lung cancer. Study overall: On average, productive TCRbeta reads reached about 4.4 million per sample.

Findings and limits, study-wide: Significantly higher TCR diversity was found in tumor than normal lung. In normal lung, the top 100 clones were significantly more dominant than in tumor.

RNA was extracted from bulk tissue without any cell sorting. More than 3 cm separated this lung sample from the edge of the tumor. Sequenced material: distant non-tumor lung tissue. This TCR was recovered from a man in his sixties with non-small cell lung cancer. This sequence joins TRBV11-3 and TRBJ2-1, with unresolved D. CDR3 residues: CASSPEVGSYNEQFF. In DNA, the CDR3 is TGTGCCAGCAGCCCCGAGGTGGGCTCCTACAATGAACAGTTCTTC.